The 23 T cell receptor beta chains below come from one sample, sequenced in a study of T-cell memory formation after mild COVID-19. TCRdb recomputed calls from the 5' RACE reads with MiXCR, one row per CDR3 protein. The repertoire has about 320,000 distinct CDR3 sequences, about 13% of them found once; the top ten carry roughly a fifth. Source material: PBMCs or a T cell subset sorted from them (not recorded which). Source of these receptors: a man between 18 and 35 years old who had mild COVID-19 (a few samples of this study predate the infection). Cell type and time point are not known.

The chain is built from TRBV7-9 and TRBJ1-6; tentatively, D is TRBD1 (6 bases). The CDR3 totals 15 residues. In germline, CDR1 is SEHNR, CDR2 FQNEAQ (reference sequence). V lost 4 bases and J lost 7, with 14 bases in between. The CDR3, as DNA: TGTGCCAGCAGCTCCTTAACAGGGAACAATTCACCCCTCCACTTT. It yields the protein CASSSLTGNNSPLHF.

V is TRBV20-1 and J is TRBJ1-2; D unclear. The germline gives CDR1 DFQATT, CDR2 SNEGSKA (reference sequence). The CDR3 totals 14 residues. V dropped 6 bases and J dropped 8 bases, with 22 bases sitting between them. Written as DNA, the CDR3 is TGCAGTGCACTTCTAGCCCCCGAGATGCGAGGCTACACCTTC. Protein product: CSALLAPEMRGYTF.

This clonotype has only a few counts. The gene calls are TRBV9 and TRBJ2-5, with D hard to call. Trimming left V 4 bases short and J 5 bases short, with 15 bases between. Germline V gene sequence: CDR1 SGDLS, CDR2 YYNGEE. This CDR3 contains 14 residues. The CDR3 region is CASSPHGEGETQYF. The CDR3 DNA sequence: TGTGCCAGCAGCCCCCATGGTGAAGGGGAGACCCAGTACTTC.

This clonotype was observed a few times. The rearrangement links TRBV5-1 to TRBJ1-4; the match to TRBD1 covers 9 bases. V shed 0 bases and J 6 bases; nucleotides not matched to a gene: 3. The CDR3 is made up of 15 amino acids. Germline lookup yields CDR1 SGHRS and CDR2 YFSETQ. DNA for the CDR3: TGCGCCAGCAGCTTGGAAGGGACAGGGTATGAAAAACTGTTTTTT. Translation: CASSLEGTGYEKLFF.

This chain uses TRBV20-1 with TRBJ2-3; maybe TRBD1 (6 bases). The length of the CDR3 is 15 residues. The V and J ends lost 0 bases and 6 bases respectively, with 16 bases between them. Germline V gene data show CDR1 as DFQATT and CDR2 as SNEGSKA (reference sequence). The CDR3 DNA sequence: TGCAGTGCTAGAGATGGGCAGGGGCGATTGGATACGCAGTATTTT. This sequence encodes CSARDGQGRLDTQYF.

The CDR3 DNA reads TGTGCCAGCAGCTCGACTAGCGGTTCAGATACGCAGTATTTT. It is translated as CASSSTSGSDTQYF. The gene calls are TRBV11-2 and TRBJ2-3, with 9 bases lining up with TRBD2. V was pared by 4 bases and J by 4 bases, with 3 bases of the junction left unmatched. CDR1 is SGHAT, CDR2 FQNNGV, per germline. This CDR3 has 14 amino acids.

This clonotype was recorded a few times. The gene calls are TRBV5-1 and TRBJ2-6; D might be TRBD1 (7 bases). V dropped 3 bases and J dropped 0 bases, with 16 bases sitting between them. Germline CDR1 reads SGHRS; CDR2 reads YFSETQ. CDR3 length equals 18 residues. The CDR3 here is CASSWGDRENSGANVLTF. In nucleotides, the CDR3 is TGCGCCAGCAGCTGGGGGGACAGAGAGAACTCTGGGGCCAACGTCCTGACTTTC.

The rearrangement uses TRBV6-6 and TRBJ1-2, with D possibly matching TRBD1 (5 bases). The CDR3 length is 14 residues. V was trimmed by 2 bases and J by 4 bases, leaving 11 bases between them. The V gene's germline CDR1 is MNHNY and CDR2 SVGAGI (reference sequence). The CDR3, as DNA: TGTGCCAGCAGTTACAAACTGGGGGGCTATGGCTACACCTTC. It translates to CASSYKLGGYGYTF.

This clonotype appeared a few times. V and J are TRBV10-3 and TRBJ2-3; TRBD2 matches at 11 bases. V lost 2 bases and J lost 4; bases outside the gene matches: 2. There are 15 residues in the CDR3. The germline gives CDR1 ENHRY, CDR2 SYGVKD. The CDR3 loop is CAISEGTSGSDTQYF. The DNA of the CDR3 is TGTGCCATCAGTGAGGGGACTAGCGGCTCAGATACGCAGTATTTT.

The gene calls are TRBV9 and TRBJ2-7, with TRBD2 matching 7 bases. The V and J ends lost 0 bases and 2 bases, in that order; junction bases with no gene match: 8. The CDR3 spans 16 residues. Germline V gene lookup returns CDR1 SGDLS and CDR2 YYNGEE. The CDR3 spells CASSVEGGSGAYEQYF. The CDR3, as DNA: TGTGCCAGCAGCGTAGAAGGTGGGAGCGGGGCCTACGAGCAGTACTTC.

The rearrangement joins TRBV4-3 to TRBJ2-2; D not resolved. Trimming cost V 0 bases and J 1 base, with 9 bases left between them. In germline, CDR1 is LGHNA, CDR2 YSLEER. The length of the CDR3 is 16 residues. In DNA form, the CDR3 reads TGCGCCAGCAGCCAAGATCCTAGGAGGAACACCGGGGAGCTGTTTTTT. Translating it yields CASSQDPRRNTGELFF.

This clonotype was detected ten times or more. The chain combines TRBV13 with TRBJ2-1; 7 nucleotides line up with TRBD2. The CDR3 loop spans 17 amino acids. Trimming removed 3 bases from V and 0 bases from J; junction bases left unmatched: 8. CDR1 is PRHDT, CDR2 FYEKMQ, per germline (reference sequence). The CDR3 loop is CASSFGRAGHSYNEQFF. In DNA, the CDR3 is TGTGCCAGCAGCTTCGGGAGAGCGGGGCACTCCTACAATGAGCAGTTCTTC.

This clonotype has just a few counts. This sequence joins TRBV5-1 and TRBJ2-7; a possible D gene is TRBD2 (7 bases). Trimming removed 4 bases from V and 2 bases from J, with 16 bases in between. The CDR3 is 15 amino acids. Looked up from germline, CDR1 is SGHRS and CDR2 is YFSETQ. The CDR3, as DNA: TGCGCCAGCAGCCGGGAGGCACAGGGCACCTACGAGCAGTACTTC. It encodes CASSREAQGTYEQYF.

This clonotype came up a few times. This chain links TRBV11-2 with TRBJ1-5; D remains unclear. V lost 5 bases, J lost 0 bases, and 11 bases lay in between. The CDR3 totals 15 residues. CDR1 and CDR2 (germline): SGHAT, FQNNGV. The CDR3 DNA follows: TGTGCCAGCAGCCCCACGGCTGGTAGCAATCAGCCCCAGCATTTT. Protein: CASSPTAGSNQPQHF. The full variable domain, completed using reference TRBV11-2 and TRBJ1-5, is EAGVAQSPRYKIIEKRQSVAFWCNPISGHATLYWYQQILGQGPKLLIQFQNNGVVDDSQLPKDRFSAERLKGVDSTLKIQPAKLEDSAVYLCASSPTAGSNQPQHFGDGTRLSIL.

This clonotype was observed a handful of times. The chain employs TRBV7-3 and TRBJ2-1, with 8 bases fitting TRBD2. Germline V CDR1 and CDR2: SGHTA, FQGTGA. V was pared by 5 bases and J by 6 bases, with 6 bases of the junction left unmatched. There are 14 residues in the CDR3. The DNA of the CDR3 is TGTGCCAGCAGCCTCGGGGGGGCCGTCAATGAGCAGTTCTTC. This gives the protein CASSLGGAVNEQFF.

This clonotype has a handful of counts. The CDR3 is CASSLGQGGLETQYF. The CDR3 DNA is TGTGCCAGCAGCTTAGGGCAGGGGGGCCTTGAGACCCAGTACTTC. The chain uses TRBV7-2 and TRBJ2-5; tentatively, D is TRBD1 (7 bases). CDR1 is SGHTA, CDR2 FQGNSA, per germline. CDR3 length equals 15 residues. Trimming left V 1 base short and J 5 bases short, with 14 bases between.

Many counts were recorded for this clonotype. This chain connects TRBV4-1 to TRBJ1-5; no firm D call. The germline CDR1 and CDR2 sequences are MGHRA and YSYEKL. The CDR3 totals 17 residues. V lost 1 base and J lost 2, with 15 bases in between. The CDR3 DNA follows: TGCGCCAGCAGCCAAGGTTCGCGACTTTTGGGCAATCAGCCCCAGCATTTT. This translates into CASSQGSRLLGNQPQHF.

This clonotype came up many times. The chain employs TRBV7-9 and TRBJ2-1, with 10 bases identical to TRBD2. CDR1 SEHNR and CDR2 FQNEAQ come from the germline V gene (reference sequence). The V gene end was trimmed by 1 base and the J gene end by 1 base; junction bases not matched to a gene: 1. This CDR3 contains 16 residues. CDR3 loop: CASSLVAGGSYNEQFF. Written as DNA, the CDR3 is TGTGCCAGCAGCTTAGTAGCGGGGGGTTCCTACAATGAGCAGTTCTTC. Full variable domain (rest looked up from reference TRBV7-9 and TRBJ2-1): DTGVSQNPRHKITKRGQNVTFRCDPISEHNRLYWYRQTLGQGPEFLTYFQNEAQLEKSRLLSDRFSAERPKGSFSTLEIQRTEQGDSAMYLCASSLVAGGSYNEQFFGPGTRLTVL.

The chain couples TRBV7-6 to TRBJ2-7, with D possibly TRBD1 on 6 matching bases. With 4 bases removed from V and 3 bases from J, the gap between germline ends came to 28 bases. Germline V gene lookup returns CDR1 SGHVS and CDR2 FNYEAQ. The CDR3 sequence is 19 residues long. The CDR3 loop is CASSCSWTEGAEKIYEQYV. The CDR3 nucleotides read TGTGCCAGCAGCTGTTCGTGGACAGAAGGGGCCGAGAAGATCTACGAGCAGTACGTC.

V and J are TRBV29-1 and TRBJ2-3, with unresolved D. CDR1 is SQVTM, CDR2 ANQGSEA, per germline. This CDR3 spans 16 amino acids. The V gene lost 6 bases and the J gene lost 6 bases, with 25 bases spanning the gap. The CDR3 spells CSVSAGFLIAADTQYF. CDR3 DNA: TGCAGCGTCTCGGCCGGCTTTTTAATTGCGGCGGATACGCAGTATTTT.

This clonotype was detected a few times. V and J are TRBV6-2 or TRBV6-3 and TRBJ2-3; unclear D gene. Trimming stripped 5 bases from V and 4 bases from J, with 13 bases between. Germline loops: CDR1 MNHEY, CDR2 SVGEGT. The length of the CDR3 is 14 residues. CDR3 in amino acids: CASSRPWAADTQYF. The CDR3, as DNA: TGTGCCAGCAGTCGGCCCTGGGCGGCAGATACGCAGTATTTT.

The rearrangement uses TRBV7-8 and TRBJ1-5; D unresolved. Germline values: CDR1 SGHVS, CDR2 FQNEAQ. CDR3 length equals 14 residues. V shed 3 bases and J shed 3 bases, with 9 bases lying between them. CDR3 loop: CASSFGVPNQPQHF. In nucleotides, the CDR3 is TGTGCCAGCAGCTTTGGGGTCCCCAATCAGCCCCAGCATTTT.

The chain employs TRBV28 and TRBJ1-5; D unclear. Germline values: CDR1 MDHEN, CDR2 SYDVKM. V dropped 6 bases and J dropped 1 base, with 4 bases sitting between them. The CDR3 has 12 amino acids. Here the CDR3 DNA reads TGTGCCAGCAGCTGGAGCAATCAGCCCCAGCATTTT. As protein: CASSWSNQPQHF.